These 16 T cell receptor beta chains originate from one sample sequenced in a study of cytomegalovirus exposure and HLA in healthy donors. The data were produced by immunoSEQ multiplex PCR, yet TCRdb's version contains in-frame clones alone and is incomplete. Of about 110,000 clones listed, approximately 90% were seen once; the top ten hold around 1.8%. Sequenced sample: PBMCs. These receptors all come from a woman under 30 in good health and CMV-seronegative.

The V gene is TRBV6-1, the J gene TRBJ1-6; 10 bases fit TRBD1. The CDR3 runs to 14 residues. After removal of 6 bases from V and 9 bases from J, the junction contained 5 bases not matched to a gene. CDR1 is MNHNS and CDR2 is SASEGT in the germline V gene. CDR3 protein: CASSDDRGLSPLHF. The CDR3 DNA reads as TGTGCCAGCAGCGATGACAGGGGGCTTTCACCCCTCCACTTT.

The rearrangement links TRBV27 to TRBJ2-7; 9 nucleotides agree with TRBD2. J was trimmed by 0 bases and V by 5 bases; bases with no gene match: 11. The CDR3 is 17 residues long. Germline-derived CDR1 and CDR2 are MNHEY and SMNVEV (reference sequence). CDR3 nucleotides: TGTGCCAGCAGTCCGGGGGCGGGGGGGCTAATCTCCTACGAGCAGTACTTC. Protein sequence: CASSPGAGGLISYEQYF.

The chain couples TRBV6-5 to TRBJ1-1; weak D call: TRBD1 (6 bases). Between the trimmed V and J ends, which lost 7 bases and 3 bases, there was a span of 15 bases. This CDR3 comprises 14 residues. Germline V CDR1 and CDR2: MNHEY, SVGAGI. CDR3 sequence: CASNTNRAYTEAFF. For the CDR3, the DNA is TGTGCCAGCAATACCAACAGGGCGTACACTGAAGCTTTCTTT.

The gene calls are TRBV4-1 and TRBJ2-1; tentatively, D is TRBD2 (5 bases). This CDR3 is built from 15 residues. Trimming shortened V by 8 bases and J by 0 bases, and 14 bases separated the two germline ends. Germline assignment: CDR1 MGHRA and CDR2 YSYEKL. The CDR3 here is CASFPGGSSYNEQFF. As DNA, the CDR3 is TGCGCCAGCTTTCCGGGTGGGAGCTCCTACAATGAGCAGTTCTTC.

The CDR3 sequence is CASSLRQGDYGYTF. The CDR3 nucleotides read TGTGCCAGCAGTTTACGACAGGGGGACTATGGCTACACCTTC. V gene TRBV27 combines with J gene TRBJ1-2; 9 nucleotides line up with TRBD1. Trimming removed 2 bases from V and 3 bases from J; junction bases left unmatched: 1. The CDR3 consists of 14 residues. In germline, CDR1 is MNHEY, CDR2 SMNVEV (reference sequence).

This clone came up once. This chain uses TRBV5-1 with TRBJ2-2; TRBD2 agrees at 9 bases. J lost 1 base, V lost 5 bases, and 6 bases had no gene match. Germline-derived CDR1 and CDR2 are SGHRS and YFSETQ. CDR3 size: 16 residues. In DNA form, the CDR3 reads TGCGCCAGCAGACAAAGCGGGGGGCAGAACACCGGGGAGCTGTTTTTT. It is translated as CASRQSGGQNTGELFF.

The V gene is TRBV5-1, the J gene TRBJ2-7; 7 nucleotides line up with TRBD1. The CDR3 sequence is 15 residues long. Germline-derived CDR1 and CDR2 are SGHRS and YFSETQ. V shed 4 bases and J 0 bases; nucleotides not matched to a gene: 7. In nucleotides, the CDR3 is TGCGCCAGCAGCCCCGGGGACAGATACTCCTACGAGCAGTACTTC. Translated, it gives CASSPGDRYSYEQYF.

V usage is TRBV28 and J usage is TRBJ1-3; 8 nucleotides agree with TRBD1. Germline values: CDR1 MDHEN, CDR2 SYDVKM. The V gene end was trimmed by 7 bases and the J gene end by 5 bases; junction bases not matched to a gene: 4. CDR3 size: 13 residues. The CDR3 protein is CASTDRGRNTIYF. Here the CDR3 DNA reads TGTGCCAGCACCGACAGGGGACGAAACACCATATATTTT.

The chain joins TRBV7-9 to TRBJ2-2; TRBD1 might be the D (5 bases). CDR1 is SEHNR and CDR2 is FQNEAQ in the germline V gene (reference sequence). The V end lost 2 bases, the J end lost 1 base, and 20 bases lay between the germline ends. This CDR3 comprises 19 residues. CDR3 DNA sequence: TGTGCCAGCAGCTTAAGGGCGTGGACAAACGCAGTGAACACCGGGGAGCTGTTTTTT. Its translation: CASSLRAWTNAVNTGELFF.

V usage is TRBV7-9 and J usage is TRBJ2-2; D possibly corresponds to TRBD1 (6 bases). CDR3 length: 16 amino acids. Germline V CDR1 and CDR2: SEHNR, FQNEAQ (reference sequence). The ends were cut back, 5 bases at V and 1 base at J, with 14 bases in the middle. The CDR3 spells CASSITGTKNTGELFF. The CDR3 DNA sequence: TGTGCCAGCAGCATAACCGGGACAAAGAACACCGGGGAGCTGTTTTTT. The variable domain in full, with the rest retrieved from reference TRBV7-9 and TRBJ2-2, is DTGVSQNPRHKITKRGQNVTFRCDPISEHNRLYWYRQTLGQGPEFLTYFQNEAQLEKSRLLSDRFSAERPKGSFSTLEIQRTEQGDSAMYLCASSITGTKNTGELFFGEGSRLTVL.

V gene TRBV6-5 combines with J gene TRBJ1-1, with 8 nucleotides matching TRBD1. CDR3 length equals 15 residues. Germline values: CDR1 MNHEY, CDR2 SVGAGI. V was pared by 0 bases and J by 7 bases, with 7 bases of the junction left unmatched. The CDR3 DNA sequence: TGTGCCAGCAGTTACTCGGCCAGGGGGCATGGTGAAGCTTTCTTT. This codes for CASSYSARGHGEAFF.

The rearrangement uses TRBV19 and TRBJ1-5; TRBD1 matches at 10 bases. CDR3 length equals 18 residues. Unmatched junction bases numbered 16, after V lost 7 bases and J lost 4 bases. Germline CDR1 is LNHDA and CDR2 is SQIVND (reference sequence). The chain's CDR3 is CASTLLDRGFLSNQPQHF. The DNA of the CDR3 is TGTGCCAGTACCCTCCTGGACAGGGGGTTTTTAAGTAATCAGCCCCAGCATTTT.

The chain joins TRBV11-2 to TRBJ2-3; 8 nucleotides match TRBD2. This CDR3 is built from 17 residues. Germline assignment: CDR1 SGHAT and CDR2 FQNNGV. Trimming removed 4 bases from V and 1 base from J; junction bases left unmatched: 10. CDR3 sequence: CASSSLLGGAGTDTQYF. CDR3 DNA sequence: TGTGCCAGCAGCTCCCTTCTCGGGGGGGCGGGCACAGATACGCAGTATTTT. Full variable domain (outside the CDR3, taken from reference TRBV11-2 and TRBJ2-3): EAGVAQSPRYKIIEKRQSVAFWCNPISGHATLYWYQQILGQGPKLLIQFQNNGVVDDSQLPKDRFSAERLKGVDSTLKIQPAKLEDSAVYLCASSSLLGGAGTDTQYFGPGTRLTVL.

The count of this clone is one. The rearrangement joins TRBV27 to TRBJ2-7, with 9 bases that match TRBD2. This CDR3 comprises 14 residues. Trimming removed 8 bases from V and 7 bases from J; junction bases left unmatched: 12. Germline CDR1 reads MNHEY; CDR2 reads SMNVEV (reference sequence). CDR3 DNA: TGTGCCAGCGGTGTAGCGGGAGCGGGGTCGGAGCAGTACTTC. Protein: CASGVAGAGSEQYF.

This clone was observed a single time. V is TRBV14 and J is TRBJ2-1; D unresolved. Trimming left V 5 bases short and J 6 bases short, with 14 bases between. The CDR3 sequence is 14 residues long. CDR1 and CDR2 (germline): SGHDN, FVKESK. CDR3 sequence (DNA): TGTGCCAGCAGCAAAGGTAGCCACCTCAATGAGCAGTTCTTC. Translation gives CASSKGSHLNEQFF.

The chain combines TRBV7-2 with TRBJ2-7, with TRBD2 matching 14 bases. The germline gives CDR1 SGHTA, CDR2 FQGNSA. With 5 bases clipped from V and 1 base from J, the junction kept 7 bases outside the gene matches. The CDR3 totals 17 residues. The DNA for the CDR3 is TGTGCCAGCAGCCGTAGGGGACTAGCGGGAGCATCCTACGAGCAGTACTTC. Translating it yields CASSRRGLAGASYEQYF.